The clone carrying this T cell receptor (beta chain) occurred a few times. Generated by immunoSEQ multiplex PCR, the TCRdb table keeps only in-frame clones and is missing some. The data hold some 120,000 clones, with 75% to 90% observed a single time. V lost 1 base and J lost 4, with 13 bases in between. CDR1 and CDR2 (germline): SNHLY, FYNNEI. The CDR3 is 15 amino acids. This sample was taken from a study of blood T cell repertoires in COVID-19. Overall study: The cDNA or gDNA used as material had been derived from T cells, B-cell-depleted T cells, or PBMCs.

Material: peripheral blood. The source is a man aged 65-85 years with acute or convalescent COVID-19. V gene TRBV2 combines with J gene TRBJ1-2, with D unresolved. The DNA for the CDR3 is TGTGCCAGCAGTGAAGATCTGGGAGGCGGCTATGGCTACACCTTC. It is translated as CASSEDLGGGYGYTF.